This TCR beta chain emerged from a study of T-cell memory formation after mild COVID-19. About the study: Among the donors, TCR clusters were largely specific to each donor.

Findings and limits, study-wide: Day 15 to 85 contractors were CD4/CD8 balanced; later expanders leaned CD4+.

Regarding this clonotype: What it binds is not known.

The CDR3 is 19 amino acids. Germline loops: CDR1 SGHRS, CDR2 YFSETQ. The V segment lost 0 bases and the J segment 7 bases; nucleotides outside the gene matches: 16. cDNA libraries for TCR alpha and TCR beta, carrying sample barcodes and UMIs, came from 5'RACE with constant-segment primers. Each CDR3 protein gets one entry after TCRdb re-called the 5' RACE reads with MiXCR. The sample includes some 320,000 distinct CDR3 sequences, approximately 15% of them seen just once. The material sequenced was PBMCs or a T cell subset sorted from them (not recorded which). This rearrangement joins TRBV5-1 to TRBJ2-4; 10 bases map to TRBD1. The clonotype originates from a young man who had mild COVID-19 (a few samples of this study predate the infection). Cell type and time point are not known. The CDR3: CASSLAPPGQGIIWNIQYF. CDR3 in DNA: TGCGCCAGCAGCTTGGCCCCGCCGGGACAGGGGATCATCTGGAACATTCAGTACTTC. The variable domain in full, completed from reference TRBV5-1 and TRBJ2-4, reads KAGVTQTPRYLIKTRGQQVTLSCSPISGHRSVSWYQQTPGQGLQFLFEYFSETQRNKGNFPGRFSGRQFSNSRSEMNVSTLELGDSALYLCASSLAPPGQGIIWNIQYFGAGTRLSVL.